Listed below are T cell receptor beta chains from one sample, sequenced in a study of T-cell reconstitution after alpha-beta-depleted transplantation in children. TCRdb recomputed calls from the PCR reads with MiXCR, one row per CDR3 protein. This table holds around 240,000 distinct CDR3 sequences, roughly 8.2% found once. The sample consisted of PBMCs, mostly from graft donor cells, taken 180 days after TCRalphabeta/CD19-depleted stem cell transplant. The receptor set was obtained from a male patient aged 5 to 17 who had a stem cell transplant for acute lymphoblastic leukemia, so the T cells may come from the graft donor. Both conserved end residues are part of each CDR3. The D gene is left open where the match is weak. Size is omitted from some rows. Given values are once, few, many or a class for expanded clones.

size	V	J	D	DNA	CDR3
many	TRBV12-3/TRBV12-4	TRBJ2-7	-	TGTGCCAGCAGTTTCCGGGACCCCAACGAGCAGTACTTC	CASSFRDPNEQYF
many	TRBV5-1	TRBJ2-5	-	TGCGCCAGCAGCTTGTGGCCCTATATGCGTGAAGAGACCCAGTACTTC	CASSLWPYMREETQYF
many	TRBV5-1	TRBJ1-2	TRBD1	TGCGCCAGCGCGACAGGGGGCGTTTTCGACAACTATGGCTACACCTTC	CASATGGVFDNYGYTF
many	TRBV12-3/TRBV12-4	TRBJ2-7	-	TGTGCCAGCAGTTTAGCGTGGGGGGACGAGCAGTACTTC	CASSLAWGDEQYF
few	TRBV28	TRBJ2-7	-	TGTGCCAGCAGTTCTTTAGACAGAAAATCCTACGAGCAGTACTTC	CASSSLDRKSYEQYF
many	TRBV20-1	TRBJ2-7	-	TGCAGTGCTAGAGGAGGGAGCAGCTCCTACGAGCAGTACTTC	CSARGGSSSYEQYF
-	TRBV19	TRBJ1-1	TRBD1	TGTGCCAGTGGAACAGGGGGTGGAACTGAAGCTTTCTTT	CASGTGGGTEAFF
-	TRBV7-6	TRBJ2-7	TRBD1	TGTGCCAGCAGCCCAGGGGGCCCCCACGAGCAGTACTTC	CASSPGGPHEQYF
many	TRBV7-2	TRBJ1-5	-	TGTGCCAGCAGCTTATTCGGTTCACATCAGCCCCAGCATTTT	CASSLFGSHQPQHF
many	TRBV12-3/TRBV12-4	TRBJ2-4	-	TGTGCCAGCAGTCCCCCCCCAGCCAAAAACATTCAGTACTTC	CASSPPPAKNIQYF
many	TRBV7-8	TRBJ2-7	-	TGTGCCAGCAGCATTCCGACCTACGAGCAGTACTTC	CASSIPTYEQYF
many	TRBV11-2	TRBJ1-2	-	TGTGCCAGCAGCTTCGTCCCCCCAACTGACAGGAGACCCTATGGCTACACCTTC	CASSFVPPTDRRPYGYTF
many	TRBV6-5	TRBJ1-4	-	TGTGCCAGCAGTTACTTTACAGGGATAATCGAAAAACTGTTTTTT	CASSYFTGIIEKLFF
many	TRBV5-1	TRBJ2-2	-	TGCGCCAGCAGCTTTGGGGGGTCCACCGGGGAGCTGTTTTTT	CASSFGGSTGELFF
many	TRBV20-1	TRBJ2-1	TRBD2	TGCAGTGCTAGAACTCTAGCGGGGGAGTCCTACAATGAGCAGTTCTTC	CSARTLAGESYNEQFF
few	TRBV11-1	TRBJ2-7	TRBD1	TGTGCCAGCTCGGGACAGGTCTCCTACGAGCAGTACTTC	CASSGQVSYEQYF
many	TRBV10-3	TRBJ1-5	-	TGTGCCTCACAGGGCCTAAGCAATCAGCCCCAGCATTTT	CASQGLSNQPQHF
many	TRBV6-5	TRBJ1-2	TRBD1	TGTGCCAGCAGTTACTACACAGGGGGCCCCTATGGCTACACCTTC	CASSYYTGGPYGYTF
-	TRBV5-4	TRBJ2-3	-	TGTGCCAGCAGCCGCCCTTTGACGGGGAACACAGATACGCAGTATTTT	CASSRPLTGNTDTQYF
many	TRBV6-5	TRBJ1-5	-	TGTGCCAGCAGTTACTCTGGGGGGAGCAATCAGCCCCAGCATTTT	CASSYSGGSNQPQHF
many	TRBV6-6	TRBJ1-2	-	TGTGCCAGCAGTTACGGGGACACCTATGGCTACACCTTC	CASSYGDTYGYTF
many	TRBV12-3/TRBV12-4	TRBJ1-6	-	TGTGCCAGCAGTCCACATACAGGGTATAATTCACCCCTCCACTTT	CASSPHTGYNSPLHF
many	TRBV25-1	TRBJ2-5	TRBD2	TGTGCCAGCAGTGATACTAGCGGGAGGGCCTCCACAGAGACCCAGTACTTC	CASSDTSGRASTETQYF
-	TRBV19	TRBJ2-3	TRBD1	TGTGCCAGCACCGGGACAGTCACAGATACGCAGTATTTT	CASTGTVTDTQYF
many	TRBV20-1	TRBJ2-7	-	TGCAGTGCCAGCAGACGGACTTCCTACGAGCAGTACTTC	CSASRRTSYEQYF
-	TRBV12-3/TRBV12-4	TRBJ2-2	TRBD2	TGTGCCAGCTCCGGGACTAGCGGGAGAACCGGGGAGCTGTTTTTT	CASSGTSGRTGELFF
few	TRBV19	TRBJ2-3	-	TGTGCCGCAGAGGTGGATATGGCAGATACGCAGTATTTT	CAAEVDMADTQYF
many	TRBV4-1	TRBJ2-1	TRBD2	TGCGCCAGCAGCCAAGATCCCGGGAGGTCAGACTCCTACAATGAGCAGTTCTTC	CASSQDPGRSDSYNEQFF
-	TRBV2	TRBJ2-1	TRBD2	TGTGCCAGCAGGGACCTAGCGGGGGTTTACAATGAGCAGTTCTTC	CASRDLAGVYNEQFF
many	TRBV4-3	TRBJ1-1	-	TGCGCCAGCAGCCAAGAAAGCACAGGGAAAGGAGCTTTCTTT	CASSQESTGKGAFF
many	TRBV28	TRBJ1-1	-	TGTGCCAGCAGACTAACCGCCGGGACAATGTGGGACACTGAAGCTTTCTTT	CASRLTAGTMWDTEAFF
many	TRBV7-9	TRBJ2-1	TRBD2	TGTGCCAGCAGCCGCAGCGGGGGCCTTGACAATGAGCAGTTCTTC	CASSRSGGLDNEQFF
many	TRBV18	TRBJ1-5	TRBD1	TGTGCCAGCTCACCCGACAGGGGCCAGCCCCAGCATTTT	CASSPDRGQPQHF
many	TRBV6-5	TRBJ2-6	TRBD1	TGTGCCAGCAGTCACAACTCTCAGGGGGCTGGGGCCAACGTCCTGACTTTC	CASSHNSQGAGANVLTF
many	TRBV5-1	TRBJ1-6	-	TGCGCCAGCAGCTTGGTCAGGGAAGATTCACCCCTCCACTTT	CASSLVREDSPLHF
many	TRBV7-2	TRBJ2-7	-	TGTGCCAGCAGCTTAGCCGGGACTGCCCTAGAGCAGTACTTC	CASSLAGTALEQYF
-	TRBV19	TRBJ1-5	-	TGTGCCAGTAGTATGCGAACAGTTGGGAATCAGCCCCAGCATTTT	CASSMRTVGNQPQHF
-	TRBV7-8	TRBJ2-6	TRBD1	TGTGCCAGCAGCCTCCGTTCGGGACAGGGATACTCTGGGGCCAACGTCCTGACTTTC	CASSLRSGQGYSGANVLTF
many	TRBV3-1	TRBJ2-7	-	TGTGCCAGCAGCCAGTGGGGGGTTCGGTACGAGCAGTACTTC	CASSQWGVRYEQYF
many	TRBV20-1	TRBJ2-3	-	TGCAGTGCTAGAGGGGCCCGAGGGACCTCCCCAGATACGCAGTATTTT	CSARGARGTSPDTQYF
many	TRBV4-3	TRBJ2-7	-	TGCGCCAGCAGCCAAGTTTCAGGGGCCTACGAGCAGTACTTC	CASSQVSGAYEQYF
many	TRBV20-1	TRBJ2-5	-	TGCAGTGCTCGCGTATCCCTGGGTCGGGAGACCCAGTACTTC	CSARVSLGRETQYF
many	TRBV15	TRBJ2-1	TRBD1	TGTGCCACCAGCATCTCCGGGACAGTCAATGAGCAGTTCTTC	CATSISGTVNEQFF
many	TRBV12-3/TRBV12-4	TRBJ2-1	-	TGTGCCAGCAGTTTAGGTCGGAGCTTAAGCGATGAGCAGTTCTTC	CASSLGRSLSDEQFF
many	TRBV13	TRBJ1-1	-	TGTGCCAGCAGCTTAAGTCGGGCAGGGTTGGTCACTGAAGCTTTCTTT	CASSLSRAGLVTEAFF
many	TRBV7-9	TRBJ2-1	-	TGTGCCAGCAGTTTACAGATGGGCTCCTACAATGAGCAGTTCTTC	CASSLQMGSYNEQFF
many	TRBV3-1	TRBJ2-7	TRBD2	TGTGCCAGCAGCCAAACAGCGGGAGGCACCTCCCCCTACGAGCAGTACTTC	CASSQTAGGTSPYEQYF
many	TRBV4-2	TRBJ1-1	-	TGTGCCAGCAGCCAAGATCGGACTGAAGCTTTCTTT	CASSQDRTEAFF
many	TRBV20-1	TRBJ2-7	TRBD2	TGCAGTGCTATAGCGGCTAGCGGGAGTCTGGGGCAGTACTTC	CSAIAASGSLGQYF
many	TRBV7-9	TRBJ2-1	TRBD2	TGTGCCAGCACCCCCATAGCGGGAGTCGGAGAGCAGTTCTTC	CASTPIAGVGEQFF
many	TRBV29-1	TRBJ2-1	-	TGCAGCGTTGAAGAACAGGTGAATGAGCAGTTCTTC	CSVEEQVNEQFF
many	TRBV7-9	TRBJ1-1	TRBD1	TGTGCCAGCAGCTGGGGACAGCTGAACACTGAAGCTTTCTTT	CASSWGQLNTEAFF